This TCR beta chain emerged from a study of cytomegalovirus exposure and HLA in healthy donors listed by TCRdb under 2017. The study in broad terms: An earlier analysis of approximately 640 of the donors reported approximately 300 Gb of sequence data and roughly 110 million unique TCR beta sequences from some 180 million T cells. Roughly 290 gigabases of sequencing data and 91 million or so unique TCR sequences made up an early release that covered several hundred HLA-typed donors. The genetic ancestry cluster associated with self-reported Caucasian donors included 70% to 85% of the roughly 380 genotyped donors. The aim of the study was to test whether cataloging public T cell receptors could identify signatures of past pathogen exposure. Using immunosequencing, the study profiled T cell repertoires from about 650 subjects and related those repertoires to cytomegalovirus serostatus. In addition to the first cohort of 666 subjects, a separate validation cohort of about 120 different subjects was used. The study combined high-throughput TCR immunosequencing, statistical association of individual TCRs with disease status, and machine learning to predict cytomegalovirus infection status. A later analysis re-analyzed previously published TCR beta repertoires from approximately 700 donors and added high-resolution HLA genotyping to study TCR occurrence patterns. The later analysis used no new phenotypic data to find candidate immune exposures, relying instead on TCR beta sequences and their occurrence across donors. An earlier analysis of about 600 of the donors used high-throughput TCR beta sequencing to judge whether each TCR beta V gene segment behaved as functional or pseudogenic. Donor age, sex, ethnicity and CMV serostatus were compiled together with the repertoire data. In a later genetic analysis, genome-wide SNP genotypes for 398 of the 666 donors were used, and that subset was treated as a discovery cohort. Every discovery cohort repertoire had been produced on one sequencing platform. Class I and class II HLA loci were covered by the typing at four-digit resolution. The number of donors typed differed by locus, with 629-630 for A, B, C, DRB1 and DQB1, approximately 500 for DQA1, 600 to 610 for DPA1, and some 440 for DPB1. Four or five DR-DQ haplotypes were handled as single units for association and clustering because linkage in the cohort was strong. Across approximately 400 genotyped donors of the cohort, an average of about 240,000 unique TCR beta nucleotide sequences per donor were sequenced, and roughly 18% of those sequences were non-productive. Study-wide findings and limitations: The classifier was reported to diagnose cytomegalovirus status with high specificity and sensitivity in both the original and validation cohorts. In this cohort, only TCR beta chains were sequenced, and detectable features were limited by the absence of alpha or paired-chain data. V-gene and J-gene trimming of TCR beta chains was associated with a missense DCLRE1C variant in a later genetic analysis, and the association was replicated in an independent cohort. Several of the top co-occurrence clusters appeared to be linked to parvovirus B19, influenza, CMV and Epstein-Barr virus, according to a later analysis. Most TCR sequences were observed very rarely across donors, whereas some public TCRs were present in many individuals. A few of the identified cytomegalovirus-associated TCR beta chains were confirmed in vitro to be specific for cytomegalovirus antigens. In a later analysis, most CMV-associated TCR beta chains were found to appear HLA-restricted, with HLA associations seemingly driven largely by CMV exposure. Because HLA typing was missing for some donors at each locus, association tests included only the typed subset. Linkage disequilibrium might explain the correlated functional status among segregating V segments, but an unknown experimental factor could not be excluded. The earlier analysis of about 600 of the donors excluded 15 to 20 rarely observed V segments, including chromosome 9 orphons, because counts were too low. Roughly uniform sequencing depth across donors was assumed in presence/absence analyses, although this assumption may not hold. In a later genetic analysis, fewer N-insertions in productive TCRs were reported among donors in an Asian-associated ancestry cluster than the approximately 670-donor mean. When HLA alleles, especially DR and DQ, strongly co-occurred, TCR associations were difficult to assign to individual alleles. In an earlier analysis of 500 to 650 of the donors, most TCR beta V segments appeared in productive rearrangements about 90% or about 30% of the time, broadly matching IMGT annotations. According to the authors, the approach could potentially be generalized to other disease states and immunological phenotypes. A cluster of highly shared sequence variants was judged likely to be a technical artifact of the sequencing pipeline. In a later analysis, TCR association rates were found to vary across HLA loci, with the most associated TCRs seen for DRB1 alleles and the fewest for HLA-C alleles. For the cohort, immune exposure information was limited to CMV serostatus. In a later analysis, HLA-associated TCR beta chains showed more clonal expansion and lower generation probabilities than non-associated chains that were equally common. The study listed 150 to 200 TCR beta chains as associated with cytomegalovirus. In a later analysis, around 15,000 TCR beta sequences were associated with specific HLA alleles at a false discovery rate of 0.05. A further reported finding was that TCR beta sequences accurately predicted the HLA-A and HLA-B alleles for most subjects in the first cohort. The 87-base-pair reads could not distinguish some IMGT-functional V segments, including TRBV6-2 and TRBV6-3, so those segments were excluded.

The CDR1 and CDR2 encoded by the germline V gene (reference sequence) are SEHNR and FQNEAQ. The junction shows trimming of 5 bases on V and 6 bases on J, and the gene matches do not reach 16 bases of it. Taken from cysteine to phenylalanine, the CDR3 has 18 residues. Just CDR3 DNA is preserved here, 54 bases in frame from base 1. The cohort was made up of under 800 healthy bone marrow donors. Cohort members were all nominally healthy when sampled, although unrecorded immune exposures were likely present. The donor tested CMV seronegative, placing the donor among the approximately 360 seronegative members of the cohort. Every donor gave a peripheral blood sample, and the peripheral blood mononuclear cells from that sample were used for TCR beta sequencing. Genomic DNA was extracted from the blood cell samples with the Qiagen DNeasy Blood Extraction Kit. Turning to this clone: Its antigen is still unknown. Base qualities are not at hand, and no much larger clone is one base apart.

Receptor amplification or capture employed the immunoSEQ multiplex PCR assay. For the multiplex PCR, a mixture combining 60 forward primers for TCR Vbeta segments and 13 reverse primers for TCR Jbeta segments was used. The CDR3 region of rearranged TCR beta genes was amplified from genomic DNA with a multiplex PCR assay. The Illumina HiSeq System was used to sequence the amplified TCR beta libraries as 87-base-pair reads. The published analysis was carried out like this. A later analysis counted approximately 76 million unique TCR beta chains across the 650 to 800 repertoires, and roughly 10 million of these chains were shared by at least two donors. Raw reads were error-corrected and collapsed into unique sequences with a nearest-neighbor algorithm that merged closely related sequences to remove PCR and sequencing errors. CDR3 sequences were aligned to IMGT reference sequences to assign V, D and J gene segments. For a sequence to be retained, at least a six-nucleotide match to both a V gene segment and a J gene segment was required. Rearrangements were called productive when the CDR3 lacked stop codons and stayed in frame with V and J; all others were non-productive. Following IMGT convention, CDR3 was defined as the stretch from the second conserved V-encoded cysteine up to the conserved J-encoded phenylalanine. The earlier analysis of 500 to 750 of the donors excluded any sequence lacking an unambiguous match to a single V gene segment. In an earlier analysis of about 590 of the donors, a V segment was called functional when productive rearrangements were above 56.7%, and segregating when the standard deviation between donors exceeded 5%. A statistical classification framework was built for diagnosing cytomegalovirus status from the catalog of TCR beta chain sequences. In a later analysis, V and J genes were assigned by comparing TCR nucleotide sequences against IMGT/GENE-DB human TR gene sequences. Using the TCRdist pipeline, a later analysis assigned CDR3 sequences along with most-parsimonious VDJ recombination scenarios. In a later analysis, each TCR beta chain was defined by its CDR3 amino acid sequence together with its V-gene family, and reads without a unique V-gene family were excluded. As a way to deal with suspected cross-contamination and a sequencing artifact, a later analysis dropped approximately 570 nucleotide sequences that were highly shared and had low generation probability. In a later analysis, a clonal expansion index for each public chain was calculated from normalized within-repertoire ranks of inferred template counts. Generation probabilities in a later analysis came from a VDJ recombination model fitted to out-of-frame rearrangements, and those results were checked against IGoR. A later analysis scored TCR-TCR, TCR-HLA and TCR-CMV co-occurrence with hypergeometric tests, applying a repertoire-size bias correction to TCR pairs. To estimate false discovery rates, a later analysis permuted the HLA or CMV assignments 20 times. A later analysis grouped co-occurring TCRs with DBSCAN, adding TCRdist sequence similarity when clustering within HLA-allele-positive subsets. Repertoires with fewer than 30,000 or more than 120,000 public chains were left out of co-occurrence clustering, as were roughly five repertoires with anomalous nucleotide sharing. TCRdb's version of the immuneACCESS table is confined to in-frame rearrangements and falls short of the full clone set. An unresolved V gene accounts for under half of the shortfall where checked; the remainder is of unknown origin. For V, J and clone size, that table is used; D and trimming come from the DNA. This sample holds some 150,000 clones; 85% were observed only once. Clones ranked in the top ten supply 2% to 2.5% of the sample.

This TCR was sampled from a woman younger than 30 in good health and CMV-seronegative. The chain is assembled from TRBV7-9 and TRBJ1-2; a stretch of 12 junction bases matches TRBD1. Sequencing input: PBMCs. The sequence in DNA is TGTGCCAGCAGCCGCCTTATGGGACAGGGGGCGGAGTGGAATGGCTACACCTTC. This translates into CASSRLMGQGAEWNGYTF. Full variable domain (CDR3 extended with the reference TRBV7-9 and TRBJ1-2 proteins): DTGVSQNPRHKITKRGQNVTFRCDPISEHNRLYWYRQTLGQGPEFLTYFQNEAQLEKSRLLSDRFSAERPKGSFSTLEIQRTEQGDSAMYLCASSRLMGQGAEWNGYTFGSGTRLTVV.